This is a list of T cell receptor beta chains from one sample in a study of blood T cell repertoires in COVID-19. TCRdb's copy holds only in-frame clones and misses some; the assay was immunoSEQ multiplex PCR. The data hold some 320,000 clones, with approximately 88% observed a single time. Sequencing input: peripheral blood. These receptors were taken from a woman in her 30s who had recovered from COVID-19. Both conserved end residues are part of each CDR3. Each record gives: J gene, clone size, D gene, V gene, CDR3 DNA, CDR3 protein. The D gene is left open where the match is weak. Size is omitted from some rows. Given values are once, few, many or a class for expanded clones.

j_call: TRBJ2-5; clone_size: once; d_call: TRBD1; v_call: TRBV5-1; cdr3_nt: TGCGCCAGCAGCCTAACCGGGACAGGCTCACAAGAGACCCAGTACTTC; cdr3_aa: CASSLTGTGSQETQYF
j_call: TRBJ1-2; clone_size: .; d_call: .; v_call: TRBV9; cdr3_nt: TGTGCCAGCAGCCCTCGACAGAATGCGGCGGATGGCTACACCTTC; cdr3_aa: CASSPRQNAADGYTF
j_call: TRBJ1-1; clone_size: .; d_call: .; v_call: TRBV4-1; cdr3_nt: TGCGCCAGCAGCCCTAAAACACAGCTTGAAGCTTTCTTT; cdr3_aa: CASSPKTQLEAFF
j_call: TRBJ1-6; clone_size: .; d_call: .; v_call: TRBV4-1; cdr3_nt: TGCGCCAGCAGCCAAGAAGGGCCTCTTCGGGGCTCCTATAATTCACCCCTCCACTTT; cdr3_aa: CASSQEGPLRGSYNSPLHF
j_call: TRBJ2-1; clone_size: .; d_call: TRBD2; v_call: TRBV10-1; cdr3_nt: TGCGCCAGCAGTATCGGGACTAGCGGGGGGGCTGAGCAGTTCTTC; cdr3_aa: CASSIGTSGGAEQFF
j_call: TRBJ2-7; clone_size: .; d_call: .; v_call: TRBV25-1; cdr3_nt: TGTGCCAGCGGGGAGGGGGGCGGCGACGAGCAGTACTTC; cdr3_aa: CASGEGGGDEQYF
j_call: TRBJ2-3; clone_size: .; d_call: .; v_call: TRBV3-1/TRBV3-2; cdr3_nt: TGTGCCAGCAGCTATAGCTCAGATACGCAGTATTTT; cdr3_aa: CASSYSSDTQYF
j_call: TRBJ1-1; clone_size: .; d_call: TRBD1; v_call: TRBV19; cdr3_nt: TGTGCCAGTACAAGACAGGGGGCGCCTAACACTGAAGCTTTCTTT; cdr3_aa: CASTRQGAPNTEAFF
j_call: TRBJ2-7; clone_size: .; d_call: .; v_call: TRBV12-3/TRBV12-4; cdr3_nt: TGTGCCAGCAGCCCGGGACTTCGGGAGCAGTACTTC; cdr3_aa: CASSPGLREQYF
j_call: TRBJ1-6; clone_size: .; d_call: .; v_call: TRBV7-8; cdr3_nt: TGTGCCAGCAGCTTAGTCAGGGGTGATTCACCCCTCCACTTT; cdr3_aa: CASSLVRGDSPLHF
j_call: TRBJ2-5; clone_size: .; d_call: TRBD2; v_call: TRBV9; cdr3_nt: TGTGCCAGCAGCTCCGGGACTAGCGAAGAGACCCAGTACTTC; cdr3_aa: CASSSGTSEETQYF
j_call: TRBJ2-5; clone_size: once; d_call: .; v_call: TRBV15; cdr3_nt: TGTGCCACCAGCAGAGATCCTCGGGAGACCCAGTACTTC; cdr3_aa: CATSRDPRETQYF
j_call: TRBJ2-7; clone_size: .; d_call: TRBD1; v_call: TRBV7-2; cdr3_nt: TGTGCCAGCAGCTCCCATATCAGACAGGGGGAGCAGTACTTC; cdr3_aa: CASSSHIRQGEQYF
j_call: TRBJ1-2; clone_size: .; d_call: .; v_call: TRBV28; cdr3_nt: TGTGCCAGCAGTTTCAGGGTCAACTATGGCTACACCTTC; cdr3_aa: CASSFRVNYGYTF
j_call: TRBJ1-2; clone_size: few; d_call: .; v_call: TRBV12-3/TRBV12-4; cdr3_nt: TGTGCCAGCAGTTTCACAGGGAACTATGGCTACACCTTC; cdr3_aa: CASSFTGNYGYTF
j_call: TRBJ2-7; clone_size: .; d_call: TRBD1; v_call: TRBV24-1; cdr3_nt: TGTGCCACCAGTGACCCCGGGACAGGGGACCACGAGCAGTACTTC; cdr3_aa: CATSDPGTGDHEQYF
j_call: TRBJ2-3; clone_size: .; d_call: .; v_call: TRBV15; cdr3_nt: TGTGCCACCAGCGGCAGGACACCCCCAGATACGCAGTATTTT; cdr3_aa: CATSGRTPPDTQYF
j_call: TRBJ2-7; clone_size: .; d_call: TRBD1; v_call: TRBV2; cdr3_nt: TGTGCCAGCAGTGAGCAGGGGGTGGACTACGAGCAGTACTTC; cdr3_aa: CASSEQGVDYEQYF
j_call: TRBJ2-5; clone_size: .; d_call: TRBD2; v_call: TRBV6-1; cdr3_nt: TGTGCCAGCAGTGAATTGAGGAGCGGGGGGATCTTGATAGAGACCCAGTACTTC; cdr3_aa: CASSELRSGGILIETQYF
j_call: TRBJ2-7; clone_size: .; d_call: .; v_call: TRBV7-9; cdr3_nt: TGTGCCAGCAGCCCCCTGACAGGAAACCCCTACGAGCAGTACTTC; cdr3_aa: CASSPLTGNPYEQYF
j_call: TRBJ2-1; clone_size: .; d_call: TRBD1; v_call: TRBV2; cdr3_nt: TGTGCCAGCAGTGAAGGAGGGGGCGAAAACAATGAGCAGTTCTTC; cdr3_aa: CASSEGGGENNEQFF
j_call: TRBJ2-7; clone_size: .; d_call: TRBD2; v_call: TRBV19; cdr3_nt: TGTGCCAGTAGTATATTTGCGGGGGGACCCTACGAGCAGTACTTC; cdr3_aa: CASSIFAGGPYEQYF
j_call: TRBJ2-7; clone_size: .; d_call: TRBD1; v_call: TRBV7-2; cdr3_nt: TGTGCCAGCAGCGCCCCGGGGACAGTCTCCTACGAGCAGTACTTC; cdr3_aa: CASSAPGTVSYEQYF
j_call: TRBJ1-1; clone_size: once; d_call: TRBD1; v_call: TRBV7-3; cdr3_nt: TGTGCCAGCAGCAGGGGACAGGGCCCCGGCGGGGCTTTCTTT; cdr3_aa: CASSRGQGPGGAFF
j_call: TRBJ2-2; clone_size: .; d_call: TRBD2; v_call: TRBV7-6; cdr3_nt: TGTGCCAGCAGCTCTTCCTCAGCGGGGGCATCCACCGGGGAGCTGTTTTTT; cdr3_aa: CASSSSSAGASTGELFF
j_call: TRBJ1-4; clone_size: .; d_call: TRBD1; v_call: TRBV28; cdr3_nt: TGTGCCAGCAGTTTATGGTTGGGGACAGGGGAGGGTGAAAAACTGTTTTTT; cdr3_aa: CASSLWLGTGEGEKLFF
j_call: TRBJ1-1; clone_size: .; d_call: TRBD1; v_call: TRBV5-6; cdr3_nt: TGTGCCAGCAGTTACGGACAGGCGCTTCGGGCTTTCTTT; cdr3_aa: CASSYGQALRAFF
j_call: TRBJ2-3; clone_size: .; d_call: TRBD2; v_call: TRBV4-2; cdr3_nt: TGTGCCAGCAGCCAATCCCCGGGGGGGCCGGATACGCAGTATTTT; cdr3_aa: CASSQSPGGPDTQYF
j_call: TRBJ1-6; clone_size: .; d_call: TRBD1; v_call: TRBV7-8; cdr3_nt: TGTGCCAGCAGCTTAGTCGGGACAGGGGATTCACCCCTCCACTTT; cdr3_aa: CASSLVGTGDSPLHF
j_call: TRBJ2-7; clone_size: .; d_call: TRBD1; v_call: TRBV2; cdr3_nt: TGTGCCAGCTGGGACAGCTCCTACGAGCAGTACTTC; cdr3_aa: CASWDSSYEQYF
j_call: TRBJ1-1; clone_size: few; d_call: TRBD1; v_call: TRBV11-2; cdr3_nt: TGTGCCAGCAGCCCCCGACAGGGGGCTTCGGACACTGAAGCTTTCTTT; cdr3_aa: CASSPRQGASDTEAFF
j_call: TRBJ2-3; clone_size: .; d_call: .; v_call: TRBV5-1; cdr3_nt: TGCGCCAGCAGCCTCGGACAGACTAGCACAGATACGCAGTATTTT; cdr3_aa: CASSLGQTSTDTQYF
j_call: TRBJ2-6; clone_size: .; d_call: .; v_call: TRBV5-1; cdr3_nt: TGCGCCAGCCACCAGGGGCCCTCTGGGGCCAACGTCCTGACTTTC; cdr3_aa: CASHQGPSGANVLTF
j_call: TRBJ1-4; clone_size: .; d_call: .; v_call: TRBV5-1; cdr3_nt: TGCGCCAGCAGCTTGGCTGGCAGGAGGAATGAAAAACTGTTTTTT; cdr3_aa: CASSLAGRRNEKLFF
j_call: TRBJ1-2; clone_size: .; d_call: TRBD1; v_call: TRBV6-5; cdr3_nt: TGTGCCAGTGGGAAGACAGGGATTTTGGACTATGGCTACACCTTC; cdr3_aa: CASGKTGILDYGYTF
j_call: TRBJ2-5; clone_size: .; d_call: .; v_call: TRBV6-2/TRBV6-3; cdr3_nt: TGTGCCAGCAGTTATTTCACAGCCGACCAAGAGACCCAGTACTTC; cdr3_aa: CASSYFTADQETQYF
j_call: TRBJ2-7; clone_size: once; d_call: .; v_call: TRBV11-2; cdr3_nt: TGTGCCAGCAGCTTAGATCCGTCCTACGGGCAGTACTTC; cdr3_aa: CASSLDPSYGQYF
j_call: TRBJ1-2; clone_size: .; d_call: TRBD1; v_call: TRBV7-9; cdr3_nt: TGTGCCAGCAGCTCCCAGGGGGCGCCCACTAACTATGGCTACACCTTC; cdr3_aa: CASSSQGAPTNYGYTF
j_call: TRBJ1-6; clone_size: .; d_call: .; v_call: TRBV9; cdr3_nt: TGTGCCAGCAGCGTTGACAGCCGGTATTCACCCCTCCACTTT; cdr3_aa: CASSVDSRYSPLHF
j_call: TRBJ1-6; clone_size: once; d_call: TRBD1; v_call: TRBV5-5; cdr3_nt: TGTGCCAGCAGCTCATTCCTAGGCAGGGGGTTAAGGTCACCCCTCCACTTT; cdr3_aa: CASSSFLGRGLRSPLHF
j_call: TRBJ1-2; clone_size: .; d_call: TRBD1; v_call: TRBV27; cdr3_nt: TGTGCCAGCAGTCGGGGACAGGGGGTGGTCTATGGCTACACCTTC; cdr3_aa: CASSRGQGVVYGYTF
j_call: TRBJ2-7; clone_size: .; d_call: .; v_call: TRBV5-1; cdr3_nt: TGCGCCAGCAGCTTCGGACAGACCGAGCAGTACTTC; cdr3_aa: CASSFGQTEQYF
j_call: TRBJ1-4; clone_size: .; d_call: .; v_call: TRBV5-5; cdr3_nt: TGTGCCAGCAGCCAACCTCGGGGGAGAGCCGAAAAACTGTTTTTT; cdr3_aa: CASSQPRGRAEKLFF
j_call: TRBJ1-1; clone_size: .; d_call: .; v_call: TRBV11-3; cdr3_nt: TGTGCCAGCAGCTTAGGTGGACACGCGAACACTGAAGCTTTCTTT; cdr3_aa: CASSLGGHANTEAFF
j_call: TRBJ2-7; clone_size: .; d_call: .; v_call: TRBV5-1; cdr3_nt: TGCGCCAGCAGCATAAAATCCAGGGGGGACGAGCAGTACTTC; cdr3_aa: CASSIKSRGDEQYF
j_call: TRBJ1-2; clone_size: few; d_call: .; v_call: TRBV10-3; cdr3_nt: TGTGCCATCAGTTCCCCACAACCTCGACAGGCAGCTAACTATGGCTACACCTTC; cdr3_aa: CAISSPQPRQAANYGYTF
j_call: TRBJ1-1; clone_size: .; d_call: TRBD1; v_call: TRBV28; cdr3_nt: TGTGCCTCCCAGTTTCCGACAGGGGGTCACACTGAAGCTTTCTTT; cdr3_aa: CASQFPTGGHTEAFF
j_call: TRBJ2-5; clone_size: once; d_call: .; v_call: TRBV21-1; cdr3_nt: TGTGCCAGCAGCTCCAGACTAGCGGGGGGAGAGACCCAGTACTTC; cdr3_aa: CASSSRLAGGETQYF
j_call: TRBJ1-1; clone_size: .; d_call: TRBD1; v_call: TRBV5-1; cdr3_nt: TGCGCCAGCAGCCCAGGACAGGGGGCGACCACTGAAGCTTTCTTT; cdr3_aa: CASSPGQGATTEAFF
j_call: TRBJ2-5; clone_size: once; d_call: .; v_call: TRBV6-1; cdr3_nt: TGTGCCAGCAGTGAAGTCAGGGTTGGGACCCAGTACTTC; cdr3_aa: CASSEVRVGTQYF
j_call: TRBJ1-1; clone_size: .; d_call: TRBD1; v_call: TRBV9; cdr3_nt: TGTGCCAGCAGCCTCCAACAGGGGGCTGCCACTGAAGCTTTCTTT; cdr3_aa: CASSLQQGAATEAFF
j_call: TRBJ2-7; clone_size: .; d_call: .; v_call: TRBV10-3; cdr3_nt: TGTGCCATCAGTGAGGGGCAGTCCGAGCAGTACTTC; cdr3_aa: CAISEGQSEQYF